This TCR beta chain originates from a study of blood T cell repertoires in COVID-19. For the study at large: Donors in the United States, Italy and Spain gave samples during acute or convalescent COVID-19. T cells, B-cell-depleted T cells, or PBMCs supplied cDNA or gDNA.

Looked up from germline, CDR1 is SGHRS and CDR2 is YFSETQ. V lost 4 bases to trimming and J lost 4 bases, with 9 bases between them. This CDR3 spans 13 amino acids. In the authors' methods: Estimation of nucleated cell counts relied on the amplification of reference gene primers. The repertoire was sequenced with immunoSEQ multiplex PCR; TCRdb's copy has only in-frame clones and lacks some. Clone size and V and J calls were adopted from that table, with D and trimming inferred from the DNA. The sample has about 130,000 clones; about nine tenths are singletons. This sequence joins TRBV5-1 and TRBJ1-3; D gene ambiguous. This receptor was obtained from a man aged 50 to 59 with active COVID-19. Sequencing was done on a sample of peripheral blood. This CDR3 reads CASSPPGGNTIYF. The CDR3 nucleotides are TGCGCCAGCAGCCCACCCGGGGGAAACACCATATATTTT.